This TCR beta chain was captured in a study of blood T cells in healthy people across ages (dated by TCRdb to between 2014 and 2017). Regarding the research as a whole: In model experiments, template switching captured about one uniquely barcoded TCR beta cDNA molecule for every two T cells. Age-related changes in TCR beta repertoire diversity were measured in the study by deep sequencing normalized with unique cDNA molecular identifiers. Four age groups were formed from the donors: young (average approximately 15 years), middle-aged (just under 40), aged (approximately 60) and long-lived (more than 75). Donors of different ages were randomly distributed across sequencing lanes to avoid experimental bias. For two donors (one aged 18 to 30 and one aged 80 or older), the study analyzed two additional independent replicas of 1 million unique cDNA reads from the same blood draw. Study-wide findings and limitations: The percentage of naive T cells measured by flow cytometry correlated strongly with observed TCR beta diversity. Conclusive comparison of naive and antigen-experienced compartments was prevented by the profiling of bulk unsorted PBMCs. Compared with the aged group, the long-lived group had more naive CD4+ T cells, fewer expanded clones and increased TCR diversity, suggesting age selection. As age increased, observed TCR beta diversity per million T cells dropped in a roughly linear way, and a significant reduction was already evident by age 40. Total diversity estimates from one million sequenced T cells were considered lower bounds and underestimates. The CMV infection status of donors was not known, potentially confounding age-related changes in expanded clonotypes.

Donors were a few dozen systemically healthy Caucasian individuals from Russia aged about 6 to 100 years. Approximately 9.3 milliliters of peripheral blood were drawn from each donor into EDTA-treated Vacutainer tubes. Ficoll-Paque density-gradient centrifugation was used to isolate PBMCs, with at least 6.5 million obtained per sample. Total RNA, at least 6 micrograms per sample, was extracted from PBMCs with Trizol reagent. Naive CD45RAhigh/CD27high T cell percentages were measured by flow cytometry on a PBMC aliquot from every donor. Only one count was recorded for this clonotype. The target of this receptor is not known. No much larger clone is present one base from it, and per-base qualities are unavailable. According to the germline V gene, CDR1 reads SGHRS and CDR2 reads YFSETQ. Taken from cysteine to phenylalanine, the CDR3 has 15 residues. Left in the record is the CDR3 DNA by itself, 45 bases read in frame from the first base. V is clipped by 3 bases and J by 5 bases, and the sequence between their germline boundaries is 12 bases long.

Receptor libraries were prepared by 5' RACE. For sequencing, an Illumina HiSeq 2500 was employed. The second PCR ran for roughly 6 to 11 cycles and used a J-beta primer mix along with a sample-barcoded 5' primer. A template-switch 5' adaptor carrying 12 random nucleotides introduced a unique molecular identifier onto each TCR beta cDNA molecule. Each sample yielded at least 2.5 million CDR3-containing paired-end reads. First-strand cDNA synthesis was performed from all RNA using the Mint cDNA synthesis kit, with priming by a TRBC-specific oligonucleotide. Following uracil-DNA glycosylase treatment, all cDNA underwent a first 18-cycle PCR with the universal primers M1SS and BC2_uni_R. Turning to the authors' computational methods: Normalization of each sample was performed by random selection of 1 million high-quality reads, each carrying a distinct molecular identifier. Reads sharing molecular identifiers were discarded rather than binned into consensus sequences. CDR3 identification, clonotype clustering and error correction used MiTCR with a Q25 quality threshold and the strictest error-elimination algorithm. A nonparametric unseen species model with Euler transformation was used to estimate a lower bound on total TCR beta diversity. In TCRdb, the public reads were trimmed at Q25 with fastp and aligned with MiXCR, with productive beta chains retained. A single entry per CDR3 protein holds the most common genes and DNA from its merged rows. The authors' filters were not applied to this entry. This sample is represented by roughly 1,300,000 distinct CDR3 sequences; 55% to 75% of them were singletons. The ten largest clones take up 6.5% to 8.5% of the sample.

The sequenced sample consisted of blood. The TCR sequence derives from a man aged 18-30 years in good health. The rearrangement combines TRBV5-1 with TRBJ1-6, and perhaps TRBD1 as D gene, on 5 matching bases. CDR3 protein: CASSSTGRDNSPLHF. The sequenced DNA is TGCGCCAGCAGCTCGACTGGCAGGGATAATTCACCCCTCCACTTT.